These 14 T cell receptor beta chains share one sample of origin, sequenced in a study of blood T cell repertoires in COVID-19. Produced via immunoSEQ multiplex PCR; TCRdb's table is partial and in-frame only. This table has fewer than 200,000 clones, roughly 80% appearing once. Sequencing used peripheral blood. These receptors were collected from a man between 60 and 75 years old with acute or convalescent COVID-19.

This chain joins TRBV4-1 and TRBJ1-1; TRBD1 agrees at 8 bases. Trimming at V came to 6 bases and at J to 1 base, leaving 4 bases not matched to a gene. The CDR3 runs to 14 residues. CDR1 and CDR2 from the germline V gene are MGHRA and YSYEKL. CDR3 protein: CASRSGQANTEAFF. As DNA, the CDR3 is TGCGCCAGCAGATCGGGACAGGCGAACACTGAAGCTTTCTTT.

This clone was detected only a few times. The chain is built from TRBV15 and TRBJ1-2; tentatively, D is TRBD1 (6 bases). Trimming took 3 bases from V and 5 from J, leaving 22 bases between them. Germline V CDR1 and CDR2: LNHNV, YYDKDF (reference sequence). The CDR3 sequence is 17 residues long. Written as DNA, the CDR3 is TGTGCCACCAGCAGCCCCCGGACAGAGGGCTCCCTATATGGCTACACCTTC. This gives the protein CATSSPRTEGSLYGYTF. The entire variable domain, with the rest obtained from reference TRBV15 and TRBJ1-2, is as follows: DAMVIQNPRYQVTQFGKPVTLSCSQTLNHNVMYWYQQKSSQAPKLLFHYYDKDFNNEADTPDNFQSRRPNTSFCFLDIRSPGLGDTAMYLCATSSPRTEGSLYGYTFGSGTRLTVV.

The V gene is TRBV12-3 or TRBV12-4, the J gene TRBJ1-1, with unresolved D. Trimming stripped 10 bases from V and 5 bases from J, with 17 bases between. The CDR3 has 13 amino acids. For the CDR3, the DNA is TGTGCCACCGAGTGGGATAGCGGGACTGAAGCTTTCTTT. Its translation: CATEWDSGTEAFF.

V and J are TRBV6-6 and TRBJ2-3; D remains unclear. The ends were cut back, 6 bases at V and 4 bases at J, with 8 bases in the middle. Germline lookup yields CDR1 MNHNY and CDR2 SVGAGI (reference sequence). The length of the CDR3 is 12 residues. The CDR3 sequence is CASSPRSDTQYF. The DNA of the CDR3 is TGTGCCAGCAGCCCTCGGTCAGATACGCAGTATTTT.

The J gene is TRBJ1-2, the V gene TRBV25-1; D gene unclear. This CDR3 region has 15 residues. Germline CDR1 reads MGHDK; CDR2 reads SYGVNS. V was pared by 0 bases and J by 8 bases, with 16 bases between. The CDR3 bases are TGTGCCAGCAGTGAATATATGGGGAGTACACAAGGCTACACCTTC. This sequence encodes CASSEYMGSTQGYTF.

The chain carries TRBV10-3 and TRBJ1-3; D possibly corresponds to TRBD1 (5 bases). Trimming removed 4 bases from V and 4 bases from J, with 11 bases in between. In germline, CDR1 is ENHRY, CDR2 SYGVKD. The CDR3 runs 14 residues. CDR3: CAISGGTTGNTIYF. DNA for the CDR3: TGTGCCATCAGTGGCGGGACGACAGGAAACACCATATATTTT.

In regard to this clone: The sample carries other DNA sequences with the same CDR3. V and J are TRBV27 and TRBJ2-3; tentative D call: TRBD1 (7 bases). This CDR3 has 15 amino acids. V was shortened by 3 bases and J by 4 bases, with 14 bases between the two germline ends. From germline, CDR1 is MNHEY and CDR2 SMNVEV (reference sequence). CDR3 DNA: TGTGCCAGCAGTTTCGGAGGGGGCGGCGCAGATACGCAGTATTTT. As protein: CASSFGGGGADTQYF.

J is TRBJ1-5 and V is TRBV6-5, with 7 bases lining up with TRBD1. The CDR3 extends over 16 amino acids. The junction had 7 bases not matched to a gene; V was cut back by 0 bases and J by 5 bases. Per the germline V gene, CDR1 is MNHEY and CDR2 is SVGAGI. CDR3 in amino acids: CASSYSWNRGHQPQHF. For the CDR3, the DNA is TGTGCCAGCAGTTACTCCTGGAACAGGGGACATCAGCCCCAGCATTTT.

The chain carries TRBV5-1 and TRBJ2-1; perhaps TRBD1 as D (6 bases). V gave up 4 bases and J gave up 2 bases, with 16 bases separating them. CDR1 is SGHRS and CDR2 is YFSETQ in the germline V gene. The CDR3 totals 16 residues. CDR3 sequence: CASSPGLTGPYNEQFF. CDR3 nucleotides: TGCGCCAGCAGCCCTGGGCTAACAGGGCCCTACAATGAGCAGTTCTTC.

J is TRBJ1-2 and V is TRBV7-9; 10 positions agree with TRBD1. Germline V lookup: CDR1 SEHNR, CDR2 FQNEAQ (reference sequence). This CDR3 has 17 residues. The V gene end was trimmed by 4 bases and the J gene end by 4 bases; junction bases not matched to a gene: 12. The CDR3 region is CASSSTLGTGVGYGYTF. DNA of the CDR3: TGTGCCAGCAGCTCCACTCTTGGGACAGGGGTTGGCTATGGCTACACCTTC. Drawing the rest from reference TRBV7-9 and TRBJ1-2, the complete variable domain is DTGVSQNPRHKITKRGQNVTFRCDPISEHNRLYWYRQTLGQGPEFLTYFQNEAQLEKSRLLSDRFSAERPKGSFSTLEIQRTEQGDSAMYLCASSSTLGTGVGYGYTFGSGTRLTVV.

This chain uses TRBV18 with TRBJ2-2, with 7 bases lining up with TRBD2. J gave up 1 base and V 3 bases, and 5 bases lay outside the gene matches. Germline loops: CDR1 KGHSH, CDR2 LQKENI. This CDR3 is built from 16 residues. The CDR3 DNA reads TGTGCCAGCTCACCCCCGGGGAGGGTGAACACCGGGGAGCTGTTTTTT. It yields the protein CASSPPGRVNTGELFF.

This clone was counted only a few times. Other DNA sequences in the sample encode the same CDR3. J is TRBJ2-1 and V is TRBV3-1 (or the pseudogene TRBV3-2), with 8 bases aligning to TRBD2. This CDR3 comprises 16 residues. V was pared by 3 bases and J by 1 base, with 5 bases of the junction left unmatched. CDR1 and CDR2 from the germline V gene are LGHDT and YNNKEL (reference sequence). The CDR3 spells CASSHSERGSYNEQFF. Here the CDR3 DNA reads TGTGCCAGCAGCCATTCCGAGCGGGGGTCCTACAATGAGCAGTTCTTC.

The CDR3 nucleotides are TGTGCCAGCAGTGAAACAGGGTATTCGCATCAGCCCCAGCATTTT. Protein: CASSETGYSHQPQHF. V is TRBV6-1 and J is TRBJ1-5, with D perhaps matching TRBD1 (6 bases). V lost 2 bases and J 5 bases, leaving 13 bases between the germline ends. CDR3 length: 15 amino acids. Germline values: CDR1 MNHNS, CDR2 SASEGT.

The rearrangement links TRBV7-9 to TRBJ2-2; D possibly corresponds to TRBD1 (6 bases). The CDR3 sequence is 15 residues long. V shed 1 base and J shed 1 base, with 7 bases lying between them. Looked up from germline, CDR1 is SEHNR and CDR2 is FQNEAQ (reference sequence). The CDR3 sequence is CASSLVQGNTGELFF. The DNA for the CDR3 is TGTGCCAGCAGCTTAGTACAGGGGAACACCGGGGAGCTGTTTTTT. The entire variable domain, with the rest obtained from reference TRBV7-9 and TRBJ2-2, is as follows: DTGVSQNPRHKITKRGQNVTFRCDPISEHNRLYWYRQTLGQGPEFLTYFQNEAQLEKSRLLSDRFSAERPKGSFSTLEIQRTEQGDSAMYLCASSLVQGNTGELFFGEGSRLTVL.